Listed below are T cell receptor beta chains from one sample, sequenced in a study of cytomegalovirus exposure and HLA in healthy donors. Libraries were prepared by immunoSEQ multiplex PCR; TCRdb keeps only in-frame clonotypes and omits some of them. This table holds 100,000 to 150,000 clones, over 60% found once. Input material: PBMCs. The origin of the receptors is a woman in her thirties or forties in good health and CMV-seronegative. Each CDR3 is given with its conserved first and last residue. Fields, in order: V gene, J gene, D gene, clone size, CDR3 DNA, CDR3 protein. D genes are given only for firm matches. Some rows mark clone size as missing; the rest say once, few, many or name a class of expanded clone.

>TRBV6-1|TRBJ2-7|TRBD1|NA
TGTGCCAGCACCGGGACAGGCCTTTACGAGCAGTACTTC
CASTGTGLYEQYF
>TRBV2|TRBJ2-2|TRBD2|NA
TGTGCCAGCGGACTAGCGGGTACCGGGGAGCTGTTTTTT
CASGLAGTGELFF
>TRBV4-2|TRBJ2-1|TRBD2|NA
TGTGCCAGCAGCCAAGAGGGTAGCGGGAGGGCCGGGCGCGAGCAGTTCTTC
CASSQEGSGRAGREQFF
>TRBV4-1|TRBJ2-7|TRBD1|NA
TGCGCCAGCAGCCAAGGACCGGGACAGGGAACCTACGAGCAGTACTTC
CASSQGPGQGTYEQYF
>TRBV14|TRBJ1-2|TRBD1|once
TGTGCCAGCAGCTGGGACAGGGCCGAGGGCTACACCTTC
CASSWDRAEGYTF
>TRBV6-5|TRBJ2-1|TRBD2|NA
TGTGCCAGCAGTCCAGGGACTAGCGTAGCCAATGAGCAGTTCTTC
CASSPGTSVANEQFF
>TRBV7-9|TRBJ1-5|NA|NA
TGTGCCAGCAGCTTATCCAGGGGCTATAGCAATCAGCCCCAGCATTTT
CASSLSRGYSNQPQHF
>TRBV28|TRBJ1-2|TRBD1|NA
TGTGCCAGCAGGTCGGGACAGGGGATTTATGGCTACACCTTC
CASRSGQGIYGYTF
>TRBV27|TRBJ2-5|NA|few
TGTGCCAGCAGTTTATCCCAGTACCAAGAGACCCAGTACTTC
CASSLSQYQETQYF
>TRBV19|TRBJ2-7|TRBD2|NA
TGTGCCAGTAGTATGGGGGGCCGGCCGACTCAGACTAGCGGGAGACCCTACGAGCAGTACTTC
CASSMGGRPTQTSGRPYEQYF
>TRBV4-3|TRBJ1-2|TRBD1|NA
TGCGCCAGCAGCTTCTTGGAAGGGGCAGGGGGCACCAAATTATATGGCTACACCTTC
CASSFLEGAGGTKLYGYTF
>TRBV6-6|TRBJ2-1|NA|NA
TGTGCCAGCATGGGCGGGCTACCGAGGTACAATGAGCAGTTCTTC
CASMGGLPRYNEQFF
>TRBV4-3|TRBJ2-7|TRBD2|NA
TGCGCCAGCAGCCAAGGGACTAGCGGGCGTTACGAGCAGTACTTC
CASSQGTSGRYEQYF
>TRBV7-8|TRBJ2-5|NA|NA
TGTGCCAGCACACCAGGGGCCGAGACCCAGTACTTC
CASTPGAETQYF
>TRBV5-1|TRBJ1-1|NA|once
TGCGCCAGCAGCTCGCCGACAGCGAACACTGAAGCTTTCTTT
CASSSPTANTEAFF
>TRBV29-1|TRBJ2-5|NA|NA
TGCAGCGGATTGACAGTCCAAGAGACCCAGTACTTC
CSGLTVQETQYF
>TRBV5-1|TRBJ2-1|TRBD2|few
TGCGCCAGCAGCTTAAATCCACCGGGACTAGCGGGAGGGAACAATGAGCAGTTCTTC
CASSLNPPGLAGGNNEQFF
>TRBV27|TRBJ2-5|TRBD1|NA
TGTGCCAGCAGCCCCACAGGGGGCTATACACTGAGGCGGGAGACCCAGTACTTC
CASSPTGGYTLRRETQYF
>TRBV11-2|TRBJ1-1|NA|NA
TGTGCCAGCAGCTTAAGGACTGAGAACACTGAAGCTTTCTTT
CASSLRTENTEAFF
>TRBV2|TRBJ2-4|NA|NA
TGTGCCAGCAGTGAACGGACAGCTCTAGCCAAAAACATTCAGTACTTC
CASSERTALAKNIQYF
>TRBV29-1|TRBJ2-7|TRBD1|NA
TGCAGCGTTGAAGGGACAGGCACCTACGAGCAGTACTTC
CSVEGTGTYEQYF
>TRBV7-2|TRBJ2-1|TRBD2|NA
TGTGCCAGCAGCGACTTCCCGGGACTAGCGGGAGTTGAGCAGTTCTTC
CASSDFPGLAGVEQFF
>TRBV10-3|TRBJ2-2|TRBD1|NA
TGTGCCATTAGTTCGGCAGGGGGCACCGGGGAGCTGTTTTTT
CAISSAGGTGELFF
>TRBV5-1|TRBJ2-7|TRBD2|NA
TGCGCCAGCAGCTTGACTAGCGGGCGAACCTCCTACGAGCAGTACTTC
CASSLTSGRTSYEQYF
>TRBV18|TRBJ1-5|TRBD1|NA
TGTGCCAGCTCACCAGGGGACAGCCAGCCCCAGCATTTT
CASSPGDSQPQHF
>TRBV18|TRBJ2-7|NA|NA
TGTGCCAGCTCACCATCGCAGACACCGTACGAGCAGTACTTC
CASSPSQTPYEQYF
>TRBV2|TRBJ2-7|NA|NA
TGTGCCAGCAGCGCAGGGCTCACCTACGAGCAGTACTTC
CASSAGLTYEQYF
>TRBV11-2|TRBJ2-1|NA|NA
TGTGCCAGCAGCTACGAGGCCGGGCAGTTCTTC
CASSYEAGQFF
>TRBV9|TRBJ2-2|TRBD1|few
TGTGCCAGCAGTTGGGACAGTGGGACCGGGGAGCTGTTTTTT
CASSWDSGTGELFF
>TRBV4-1|TRBJ2-7|NA|few
TGCGCCAGCAGCCAGGCAGCGGATAGCTCCTACGAGCAGTACTTC
CASSQAADSSYEQYF
>TRBV28|TRBJ1-2|NA|NA
TGTGCCAGCATAGAGGGTTCGGGTGACTATGGCTACACCTTC
CASIEGSGDYGYTF
>TRBV2|TRBJ1-1|TRBD1|NA
TGTGCCAGCAGTGAAAGGACAGGGGGGACTGAAGCTTTCTTT
CASSERTGGTEAFF
>TRBV10-2|TRBJ2-1|TRBD1|NA
TGCGCCAGCAGAGACAGGGGGCGCCTATATGAGCAGTTCTTC
CASRDRGRLYEQFF
>TRBV9|TRBJ1-1|TRBD1|NA
TGTGCCAGCAGCTTCGGACAGGGGGGGAACACTGAAGCTTTCTTT
CASSFGQGGNTEAFF
>TRBV4-2|TRBJ1-5|TRBD1|NA
TGTGCCAGCAGCCAAGAGATTACAGGGGTGCAGCCCCAGCATTTT
CASSQEITGVQPQHF
>TRBV5-3|TRBJ1-2|NA|NA
TGTGCCAGAAGCTTGGGACAGGTTGGCTATGGCTACACCTTC
CARSLGQVGYGYTF
>TRBV13|TRBJ2-3|TRBD2|NA
TGTGCCAGCAGCTCCGCCCGGGGGGCAGATACGCAGTATTTT
CASSSARGADTQYF
>TRBV29-1|TRBJ1-2|NA|NA
TGCAGCGTACAAGAGGGGGTACAACTTAACTATGGCTACACCTTC
CSVQEGVQLNYGYTF
>TRBV7-2|TRBJ2-1|NA|NA
TGTGCCAGCAGCTTCGGACTCCACTTTAACAATGAGCAGTTCTTC
CASSFGLHFNNEQFF
>TRBV23-1|TRBJ1-1|NA|few
TGCGCCAGCAGTCAATCGCAGGGGTCACCCCTGAACACTGAAGCTTTCTTT
CASSQSQGSPLNTEAFF
>TRBV5-1|TRBJ1-5|NA|NA
TGCGCCAGCAGCTCGGACCCGGGGGAGCCCCAGCATTTT
CASSSDPGEPQHF
>TRBV27|TRBJ1-4|TRBD1|NA
TGTGCCAGCAGTTTATCAGGGGGCCCTAATGAAAAACTGTTTTTT
CASSLSGGPNEKLFF
>TRBV6-5|TRBJ1-6|NA|NA
TGTGCCAGCAGTTACGCGATAGGGGTAGATAATTCACCCCTCCACTTT
CASSYAIGVDNSPLHF
>TRBV6-4|TRBJ2-6|NA|NA
TGTGCCAGCACCCGGGACTCTGGGGCCAACGTCCTGACTTTC
CASTRDSGANVLTF
>TRBV5-1|TRBJ2-7|NA|NA
TGCGCCAGCAGCTTTGTGGGAGGCCAGACCTACGAGCAGTACTTC
CASSFVGGQTYEQYF
>TRBV6-4|TRBJ1-5|NA|once
TGTGCCAGCAGTGGCCGGGTGGGTCAGCCCCAGCATTTT
CASSGRVGQPQHF
>TRBV7-6|TRBJ2-7|NA|NA
TGTGCCAGCAGCTTAGGGGTGGAGAGGAGCAACGAGCAGTACTTC
CASSLGVERSNEQYF
>TRBV10-1|TRBJ2-7|NA|NA
TGCGCCAGCAGTGAGACAGGGTCAGGCGAGCAGTACTTC
CASSETGSGEQYF
>TRBV5-1|TRBJ2-3|NA|NA
TGCGCCAGCAGCTTGGGTGGGCAGGTTTCAGATACGCAGTATTTT
CASSLGGQVSDTQYF
>TRBV4-1|TRBJ2-6|NA|once
TGCGCCAGCAGACTACAAGGCTCTGGGGCCAACGGCCTGACTTTC
CASRLQGSGANGLTF
>TRBV5-5|TRBJ2-7|TRBD2|once
TGTGCCAGCAGCCCGGGACTAGCGGGAGTTAACGAGCAGTACTTC
CASSPGLAGVNEQYF
>TRBV10-3|TRBJ2-2|TRBD1|NA
TGTGCCATCAGCAGCAGGGGGCAACCTACCGGGGAGCTGTTTTTT
CAISSRGQPTGELFF
>TRBV1|TRBJ2-7|NA|once
TGCACCAGCAGCCAAGATCTGCGGGAGGGCAACGAGCAGTACTTC
CTSSQDLREGNEQYF
>TRBV18|TRBJ1-3|TRBD1|NA
TGTGCCAGCTCACCCGTGGACAGGGTGGACGGAAACACCATATATTTT
CASSPVDRVDGNTIYF
>TRBV5-1|TRBJ2-1|TRBD2|NA
TGCGCCAGCAGCTTGGCTGGGACTAGCGGATCCTACAATGAGCAGTTCTTC
CASSLAGTSGSYNEQFF
>TRBV28|TRBJ1-5|TRBD1|NA
TGTGCCAGCAGGTCGCCGCCCGGGACAGGGCAGGCCTTTAGCAATCAGCCCCAGCATTTT
CASRSPPGTGQAFSNQPQHF
>TRBV5-1|TRBJ2-2|NA|few
TGCGCCAGCAGCTACGGGGATAGCACCGGGGAGCTGTTTTTT
CASSYGDSTGELFF
>TRBV27|TRBJ2-3|TRBD2|NA
TGTGCCAGCAGTTACGGGACTAGCGGGAGCACAGATACGCAGTATTTT
CASSYGTSGSTDTQYF
>TRBV6-4|TRBJ2-5|TRBD1|once
TGTGCCAGCAAGCCAAGGACAGGGGCTCAAGAGACCCAGTACTTC
CASKPRTGAQETQYF
>TRBV28|TRBJ1-4|NA|NA
TGTGCCAGCAGTTTCATAATCAGGGGATTTCGGGAAAAACTGTTTTTT
CASSFIIRGFREKLFF